This TCR beta chain was retrieved from a study of blood T cell repertoires in COVID-19. Study-wide background: Researchers got acute and convalescent COVID-19 samples from the United States, Italy and Spain.

The CDR3 contains 15 residues. V was cut by 0 bases and J by 6 bases, with 16 bases left in between. Germline V gene data show CDR1 as SGHNT and CDR2 as YYREEE (reference sequence). Libraries were prepared by immunoSEQ multiplex PCR; TCRdb keeps only in-frame clonotypes and omits some of them. Of 150,000 to 200,000 clones listed, 80% to 90% are singletons. The sequencing input was peripheral blood. The V and J genes are TRBV5-4 and TRBJ2-7; D is perhaps TRBD2 (6 bases). This receptor was identified in an elderly woman with COVID-19, enrolled during active disease. This chain's CDR3 is CASSLESGTGSEQYF. CDR3 sequence (DNA): TGTGCCAGCAGCTTGGAGAGCGGAACCGGGAGCGAGCAGTACTTC.